The rows below give T cell receptor beta chains drawn from one sample of a study of blood T cell repertoires in COVID-19. The repertoire was sequenced with immunoSEQ multiplex PCR; TCRdb's copy has only in-frame clones and lacks some. The data contain about 270,000 clones, about nine tenths of them seen just once; the ten biggest clones take up 4.1%. The source material was PBMCs or T cells enriched from blood (not recorded which). The receptors here all came from a woman under 40 with acute COVID-19. CDR3s include the opening cysteine and the closing phenylalanine or tryptophan. D genes are given only for firm matches. Rows give clone size only sometimes, using once, few, many, or a class for an expanded clone.

d_call j_call v_call clone_size cdr3_aa cdr3_nt
TRBD2 TRBJ2-5 TRBV7-3 NA CASSQGLAGVWGQETQYF TGTGCCAGCAGCCAAGGACTAGCGGGAGTTTGGGGACAAGAGACCCAGTACTTC
NA TRBJ2-2 TRBV7-6 NA CASSLKISGELFF TGTGCCAGCAGCCTAAAGATCTCCGGGGAGCTGTTTTTT
NA TRBJ2-2 TRBV28 NA CASSPKNYWDTGELFF TGTGCCAGCAGTCCCAAAAACTACTGGGACACCGGGGAGCTGTTTTTT
NA TRBJ2-3 TRBV15 NA CATSTVARGIDFPDTQYF TGTGCCACCAGCACCGTTGCCCGGGGTATCGACTTCCCTGATACGCAGTATTTT
NA TRBJ2-3 TRBV5-1 NA CASSLEEGLGGTDTQYF TGCGCCAGCAGCTTGGAGGAGGGCCTAGGTGGCACAGATACGCAGTATTTT
NA TRBJ2-3 TRBV19 NA CASSPTRPPDTQYF TGTGCCAGTAGTCCGACTAGACCCCCAGATACGCAGTATTTT
NA TRBJ1-4 TRBV6-5 once CASSHGTPTNEKLFF TGTGCCAGCAGCCATGGGACACCAACTAATGAAAAACTGTTTTTT
TRBD2 TRBJ2-1 TRBV30 NA CAGPKTGREDNEQFF TGTGCCGGCCCGAAAACAGGCCGGGAGGACAATGAGCAGTTCTTC
NA TRBJ1-5 TRBV27 NA CASRTLGTNQPQHF TGTGCCAGCAGAACTCTAGGGACAAATCAGCCCCAGCATTTT
NA TRBJ2-5 TRBV28 NA CASSLLEAETQYF TGTGCCAGCAGTTTATTGGAGGCGGAGACCCAGTACTTC
NA TRBJ1-3 TRBV3-1/TRBV3-2 NA CASSLNRRAGNTIYF TGTGCCAGCAGCCTCAACAGGCGTGCAGGAAACACCATATATTTT
NA TRBJ1-6 TRBV28 NA CATSGQYSPLHF TGTGCCACTAGTGGACAGTATTCACCCCTCCACTTT
TRBD1 TRBJ1-4 TRBV27 few CASRWTGSNEKLFF TGTGCCAGCAGGTGGACAGGGAGCAATGAAAAACTGTTTTTT
NA TRBJ1-2 TRBV9 once CASSVEINNGYTF TGTGCCAGCAGCGTAGAAATAAACAATGGCTACACCTTC
NA TRBJ2-1 TRBV27 NA CASMALAGGKVYNEQFF TGTGCCAGCATGGCGTTGGCGGGCGGAAAGGTCTACAATGAGCAGTTCTTC
TRBD1 TRBJ1-6 TRBV5-1 NA CASSLYPATGGNSPLHF TGCGCCAGCAGCTTGTACCCCGCGACAGGGGGGAATTCACCCCTCCACTTT
NA TRBJ1-3 TRBV4-1 NA CASSQDRNTIYF TGCGCCAGCAGCCAAGATAGAAACACCATATATTTT
NA TRBJ2-1 TRBV7-8 NA CASSLPQGSYNEQFF TGTGCCAGCAGCTTACCCCAGGGCTCCTACAATGAGCAGTTCTTC
NA TRBJ1-2 TRBV6-2/TRBV6-3 once CASTPQSTGFGYTF TGTGCCAGCACCCCACAATCCACCGGGTTTGGCTACACCTTC
TRBD1 TRBJ2-3 TRBV7-8 NA CASSPGQGTDTQYF TGTGCCAGCAGCCCAGGACAGGGAACAGATACGCAGTATTTT
NA TRBJ2-1 TRBV7-9 NA CASRAGAYNEQFF TGTGCCAGCAGGGCAGGCGCGTACAATGAGCAGTTCTTC
TRBD1 TRBJ1-2 TRBV7-6 NA CASSPPGQDYYGYTF TGTGCCAGCAGTCCTCCGGGACAGGACTACTATGGCTACACCTTC
NA TRBJ2-1 TRBV12-3/TRBV12-4 few CASSSFDEQFF TGTGCCAGCAGTTCTTTCGATGAGCAGTTCTTC
TRBD2 TRBJ2-3 TRBV7-9 NA CASSSRTSGRISVDTQYF TGTGCCAGCAGCTCCCGGACTAGCGGGAGGATAAGTGTCGATACGCAGTATTTT
NA TRBJ2-1 TRBV5-1 NA CASSLVSFDEQFF TGCGCCAGCAGCTTAGTTAGCTTCGATGAGCAGTTCTTC
NA TRBJ1-5 TRBV6-2/TRBV6-3 NA CASSYPSPGKDSNQPQHF TGTGCCAGCAGTTACCCGAGTCCAGGGAAGGATAGCAATCAGCCCCAGCATTTT
NA TRBJ2-1 TRBV5-6 NA CASSLMPRQLSNEQFF TGTGCCAGCAGCTTGATGCCGCGGCAATTGTCCAATGAGCAGTTCTTC
NA TRBJ2-7 TRBV14 once CASSLRSGLASYEQYF TGTGCCAGCAGCCTCAGGAGCGGGCTTGCCTCCTACGAGCAGTACTTC
NA TRBJ2-7 TRBV6-5 NA CASRGGQMSSYEQYF TGTGCCAGCAGGGGGGGACAGATGAGCTCCTACGAGCAGTACTTC
TRBD2 TRBJ2-2 TRBV2 NA CASERGGTGELFF TGTGCCAGCGAGCGGGGGGGAACCGGGGAGCTGTTTTTT
TRBD1 TRBJ2-7 TRBV7-6 NA CASSPRGLDYEQYF TGTGCCAGCAGCCCTAGGGGGCTCGACTACGAGCAGTACTTC
NA TRBJ1-1 TRBV21-1 NA CASSSGLGTEAFF TGTGCCAGCAGCAGCGGGCTTGGCACTGAAGCTTTCTTT
NA TRBJ1-2 TRBV6-2/TRBV6-3 NA CASSGQPNNYGYTF TGTGCCAGCAGTGGACAGCCGAATAACTATGGCTACACCTTC
NA TRBJ1-2 TRBV15 NA CATSRDVARNDGYTF TGTGCCACCAGCCGCGACGTTGCTAGGAATGATGGCTACACCTTC
TRBD1 TRBJ2-3 TRBV6-6 once CASSDRQGTPRDLYTDTQYF TGTGCCAGCAGCGACAGACAGGGGACCCCCAGGGACTTATACACAGATACGCAGTATTTT
NA TRBJ1-1 TRBV9 few CASSVAGKTGPNTEAFF TGTGCCAGCAGCGTAGCGGGAAAGACAGGACCCAACACTGAAGCTTTCTTT
TRBD2 TRBJ2-3 TRBV7-2 NA CASTLNSGRANTQYF TGTGCCAGCACCTTGAATAGCGGGAGGGCGAATACGCAGTATTTT
TRBD2 TRBJ2-4 TRBV7-2 NA CASSLAVLAGPRNIQYF TGTGCCAGCAGCTTAGCGGTACTAGCGGGACCTCGTAACATTCAGTACTTC
NA TRBJ2-1 TRBV19 once CASRSGNEQFF TGTGCCAGTAGATCCGGGAATGAGCAGTTCTTC
NA TRBJ2-2 TRBV3-1/TRBV3-2 NA CASSPMGRKNTGELFF TGTGCCAGCAGCCCGATGGGGCGAAAAAACACCGGGGAGCTGTTTTTT
NA TRBJ2-3 TRBV28 NA CASAIIPTGRWDTQYF TGTGCCAGCGCAATCATTCCTACAGGGAGATGGGATACGCAGTATTTT
NA TRBJ1-6 TRBV5-4 NA CASSSVGGRDSPLHF TGTGCCAGCAGCTCCGTCGGGGGAAGAGATTCACCCCTCCACTTT
TRBD2 TRBJ2-2 TRBV9 NA CASSVGGTSGRENTGELFF TGTGCCAGCAGCGTAGGCGGGACTAGCGGGAGGGAGAACACCGGGGAGCTGTTTTTT
NA TRBJ1-6 TRBV14 NA CASSLRDSSPLHF TGTGCCAGCAGCCTGAGGGACTCTTCACCCCTCCACTTT
NA TRBJ2-7 TRBV7-2 NA CASSLVGQLYEQYF TGTGCCAGCAGCTTAGTCGGACAACTCTACGAGCAGTACTTC
TRBD1 TRBJ2-7 TRBV5-5 NA CASSLDRGPYEQYF TGTGCCAGCAGCTTGGACAGGGGACCCTACGAGCAGTACTTC